These T cell receptor beta chains were read from a single sample in a study of blood T cell repertoires in COVID-19. The protocol was immunoSEQ multiplex PCR, while the TCRdb copy is restricted to in-frame clones and leaves out a portion. The sample lists more than 75,000 clones, about nine tenths occurring once. Sequencing input: peripheral blood. The source is a man over 45 with acute or convalescent COVID-19. CDR3s leave out the opening cysteine and the closing phenylalanine or tryptophan.

TRBV4-1	TRBJ2-2	ASSPGLAGGQNTGELF
TRBV7-2	TRBJ1-1	ASTESWSGVYMNTEAF
TRBV7-7	TRBJ2-2	ASSSDLPRGTGELF
TRBV7-2	TRBJ2-1	ASSSGELLAFSYNEQF
TRBV20-1	TRBJ1-2	SVGQGYGYT
TRBV6-1	TRBJ2-1	ASSEEHPHNEQF
TRBV4-3	TRBJ2-1	ASSQARLAGPYNEQF
TRBV2	TRBJ2-7	ASSEGRDRGEQY
TRBV6-5	TRBJ2-4	ASSNLPRDTNIQY
TRBV4-1	TRBJ1-2	ASSQDSRVLYGNYGYT
TRBV28	TRBJ2-5	ASSLFDVTSGPQETQY
TRBV6-2/TRBV6-3	TRBJ1-6	ASSWDRVYSPLH
TRBV6-5	TRBJ2-5	ASSPWTSGRETQY
TRBV30	TRBJ2-3	AWSRLLGASSTDTQY
TRBV4-2	TRBJ2-7	ASSQEASGRSYEQY
TRBV5-1	TRBJ1-1	ASSPGGGSGGWTEAF
TRBV28	TRBJ1-1	ASSLGPIGGTEAF
TRBV5-6	TRBJ1-2	ASSLRGNYGYT
TRBV6-2/TRBV6-3	TRBJ1-2	ASSYSTGVGSDGYT
TRBV19	TRBJ1-1	ASSTGQVEAF
TRBV10-3	TRBJ2-3	AISESTGFGTQY
TRBV7-2	TRBJ2-3	ASSLASGLSTDTQY
TRBV2	TRBJ2-2	AIRDSNTGELF
TRBV3-1/TRBV3-2	TRBJ2-1	ASSTGLGGNEQF
TRBV25-1	TRBJ1-1	ASRDGQNLRNTEAF
TRBV7-9	TRBJ1-4	ASTSGYRGANEKLF
TRBV5-4	TRBJ2-2	ASSLGGAGGPDTGELF
TRBV19	TRBJ1-1	ASSIGRGPAEAF
TRBV5-1	TRBJ2-1	ASSLETHEQF